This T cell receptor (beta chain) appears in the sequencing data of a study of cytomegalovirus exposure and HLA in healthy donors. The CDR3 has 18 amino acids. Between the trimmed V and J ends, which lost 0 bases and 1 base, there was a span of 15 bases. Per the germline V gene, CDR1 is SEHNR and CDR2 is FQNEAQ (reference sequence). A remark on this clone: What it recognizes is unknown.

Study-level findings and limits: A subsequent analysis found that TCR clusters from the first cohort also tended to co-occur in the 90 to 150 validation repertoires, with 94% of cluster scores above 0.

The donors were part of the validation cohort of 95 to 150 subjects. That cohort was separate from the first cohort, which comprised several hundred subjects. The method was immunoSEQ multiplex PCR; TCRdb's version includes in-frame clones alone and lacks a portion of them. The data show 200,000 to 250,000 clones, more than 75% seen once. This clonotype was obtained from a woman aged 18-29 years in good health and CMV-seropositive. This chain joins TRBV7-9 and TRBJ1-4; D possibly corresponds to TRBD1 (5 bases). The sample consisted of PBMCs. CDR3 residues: CASSLAAAGLGTNEKLFF. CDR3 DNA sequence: TGTGCCAGCAGCTTAGCGGCGGCAGGGTTAGGAACTAATGAAAAACTGTTTTTT.